This T cell receptor beta chain emerged from a study of blood T cells in healthy people across ages (dated by TCRdb to between 2015 and 2017). Context from the whole study: In model experiments, template switching captured roughly one uniquely barcoded TCR beta cDNA molecule for every two T cells. The study measured age-related changes in TCR beta repertoire diversity using deep sequencing normalized with unique cDNA molecular identifiers. Four age groups were formed from the donors: young (average around 15 years), middle-aged (approximately 40), aged (approximately 60) and long-lived (less than 85). To avoid experimental bias, donors of different ages were distributed randomly across sequencing lanes. The study analyzed two additional independent replicas of 1 million unique cDNA reads from the same blood draw for two donors, one aged 18 to 30 and one aged 80 or older.

Paper-wide results and their limitations: As age increased, observed TCR beta diversity per million T cells dropped in a roughly linear way, and a significant reduction was already evident by age approximately 40. Compared with the aged group, the long-lived group had more naive CD4+ T cells, fewer expanded clones and increased TCR diversity, a pattern suggesting age selection. Estimates of total diversity based on one million sequenced T cells were considered lower bounds and underestimates. Because donor CMV infection status was unknown, age-related changes in expanded clonotypes were potentially confounded. The percentage of naive T cells measured by flow cytometry correlated strongly with observed TCR beta diversity. Because profiling used bulk unsorted PBMCs, naive and antigen-experienced compartments could not be compared conclusively.

Systemically healthy Caucasian individuals from Russia, over 30 in total and aged roughly 6 to 100 years, were included as donors. Each donor gave approximately 9.4 milliliters of peripheral blood, drawn into EDTA-treated Vacutainer tubes. Ficoll-Paque density-gradient centrifugation was used to isolate PBMCs, with at least 6.5 million per sample. Trizol reagent was used to extract total RNA from PBMCs, with at least 5 micrograms per sample. For every donor, an aliquot of PBMCs went through flow cytometry to measure the percentages of naive CD45RAhigh/CD27high T cells. The CDR3 runs 15 amino acids, cysteine and phenylalanine included. Of all the DNA, just the CDR3 is kept, 45 bases in frame from base 1. The germline V gene yields SGHVS for CDR1 and FQNEAQ for CDR2. Here V drops 6 bases and J drops 6 bases, and the junction holds 7 bases not matched to any gene. This clonotype appeared once. The clone's antigen remains unknown. The input lacks base qualities; no much larger clone sits a single base away.

Libraries were built with 5' RACE. TCRdb names Illumina HiSeq 2500 as the instrument used. A second PCR of roughly 7 to 12 cycles was run with a J-beta primer mix and a sample-barcoded 5' primer. Each TCR beta cDNA molecule received a unique molecular identifier from a template-switch 5' adaptor carrying 12 random nucleotides. Each sample yielded at least 3 million CDR3-containing paired-end reads. All of the RNA was converted into first-strand cDNA using the Mint cDNA synthesis kit, with a TRBC-specific oligonucleotide serving as the primer. All cDNA was treated with uracil-DNA glycosylase and then went through a first 18-cycle PCR with the universal primers M1SS and BC2_uni_R. As for how the authors treated the data: Normalization of each sample was performed by random selection of 1 million high-quality reads, each carrying a distinct molecular identifier. Instead of being binned into consensus sequences, reads with shared molecular identifiers were discarded. MiTCR, with a Q25 quality threshold and the strictest error-elimination algorithm, was used for CDR3 identification, clonotype clustering and error correction. A nonparametric unseen species model with Euler transformation was used to estimate lower-bound total TCR beta diversity. The public reads were reanalyzed by TCRdb: fastp trimming at Q25, MiXCR alignment, in-frame beta chains only. For every CDR3 protein sequence, its rows merge into one entry that carries the most common genes and DNA. These V and J calls are TCRdb output, not the study's own analysis. This sample lists some 900,000 distinct CDR3 sequences; roughly 43% were detected once. The ten largest clones add up to 13% of the sample.

The V and J genes are TRBV7-8 and TRBJ1-5; 11 bases in the middle match TRBD1. This sequence originates from a man aged 25-40 years in good health. Sequences were obtained from blood. The DNA sequence reads TGTGCCAGCAGTACTGGACAGGGGGCCGGTCAGCCCCAGCATTTT. Translation gives CASSTGQGAGQPQHF.